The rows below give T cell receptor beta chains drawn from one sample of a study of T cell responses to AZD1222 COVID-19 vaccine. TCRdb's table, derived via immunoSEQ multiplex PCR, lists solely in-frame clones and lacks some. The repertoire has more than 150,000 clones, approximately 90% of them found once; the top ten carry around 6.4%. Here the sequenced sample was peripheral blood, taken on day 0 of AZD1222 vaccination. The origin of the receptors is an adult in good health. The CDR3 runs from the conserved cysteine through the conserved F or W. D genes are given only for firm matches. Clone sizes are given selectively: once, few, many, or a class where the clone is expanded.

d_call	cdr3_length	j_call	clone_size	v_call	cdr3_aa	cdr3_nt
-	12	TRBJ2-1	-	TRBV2	CASSEGQARQFF	TGTGCCAGCAGTGAAGGACAGGCACGACAGTTCTTC
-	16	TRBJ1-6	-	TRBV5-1	CASANGQSSYNSPLHF	TGCGCCAGCGCCAACGGACAGAGCTCCTATAATTCACCCCTCCACTTT
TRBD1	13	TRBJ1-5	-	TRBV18	CASLTGGNQPQHF	TGTGCCAGCTTGACAGGGGGCAATCAGCCCCAGCATTTT
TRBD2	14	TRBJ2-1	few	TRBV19	CASKRLAGKNEQFF	TGTGCCAGTAAGCGGCTAGCGGGGAAGAATGAGCAGTTCTTC
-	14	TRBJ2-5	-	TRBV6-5	CASSYSNAWKTQYF	TGTGCCAGCAGTTACTCGAACGCCTGGAAGACCCAGTACTTC
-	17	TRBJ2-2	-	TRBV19	CASSIWGQGVRTGELFF	TGTGCCAGTAGTATATGGGGTCAGGGAGTTCGCACCGGGGAGCTGTTTTTT
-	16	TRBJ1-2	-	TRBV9	CASSAQIGGAAYGYTF	TGTGCCAGCAGCGCCCAGATAGGGGGGGCTGCCTATGGCTACACCTTC
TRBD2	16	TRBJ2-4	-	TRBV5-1	CASSWSGGLAKNIQYF	TGCGCCAGCAGCTGGAGCGGGGGCTTAGCCAAAAACATTCAGTACTTC
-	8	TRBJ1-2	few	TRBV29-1	CSVEGYTF	TGCAGCGTTGAGGGCTACACCTTC
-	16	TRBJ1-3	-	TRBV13	CASSGLTGFSGNTIYF	TGTGCCAGCAGCGGCCTCACAGGCTTCTCTGGAAACACCATATATTTT
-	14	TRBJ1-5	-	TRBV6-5	CASSPGVGNQPQHF	TGTGCCAGCAGCCCGGGGGTTGGCAATCAGCCCCAGCATTTT
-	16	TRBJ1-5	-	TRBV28	CASSLPTSQGNQPQHF	TGTGCCAGCAGTCTCCCGACGTCACAGGGAAATCAGCCCCAGCATTTT
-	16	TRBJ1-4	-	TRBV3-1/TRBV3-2	CASSQDAQGANEKLFF	TGTGCCAGCAGCCAAGACGCGCAGGGTGCTAATGAAAAACTGTTTTTT
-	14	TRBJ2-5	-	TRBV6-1	CASSEFDSKETQYF	TGTGCCAGCAGTGAATTCGACAGTAAAGAGACCCAGTACTTC